This TCR beta chain comes out of a study of T cell responses to AZD1222 COVID-19 vaccine. This CDR3 has 12 amino acids. Germline CDR1 reads SQVTM; CDR2 reads ANQGSEA. With 5 bases removed from V and 4 bases from J, the gap between germline ends came to 11 bases. The assay was immunoSEQ multiplex PCR, and TCRdb's table has in-frame clones only and misses some. The repertoire holds around 150,000 clones, with about 91% as singletons. This TCR was recovered from an adult who received the AZD1222 COVID-19 vaccine. V and J are TRBV29-1 and TRBJ1-1, with D possibly matching TRBD1 (5 bases). The sequenced sample was peripheral blood, obtained 28 days after the second AZD1222 dose. Here the CDR3 reads CSVRGMGTEAFF. The CDR3 DNA reads as TGCAGCGTTAGGGGAATGGGCACTGAAGCTTTCTTT.